Listed here are 19 T cell receptor beta chains from one sample, sequenced in a study of regulatory T cells in long-lasting Graves disease. Time point of the sample: persistent/refractory GD, antithyroid drugs over 5 years with positive TRAb. Extracted RNA from PBMCs served as the source of the TCR library. iRepertoire HTBI primers and Arm-PCR of CDR3 regions built TCR beta libraries. TCRdb redid the calling of the multiplex PCR reads with MiXCR, one entry per CDR3 protein. Here the sample spans approximately 470,000 distinct CDR3 sequences, less than 25% being singletons. The material sequenced was peripheral blood mononuclear cells (PBMCs), taken when the disease was refractory, from a patient treated with antithyroid drugs. Every receptor here comes from a female donor with Graves disease.

This clonotype was seen repeatedly, ten times or more. V gene TRBV11-2 combines with J gene TRBJ1-1, with a weak D call TRBD1 (5 bases). The germline V gene has CDR1 SGHAT and CDR2 FQNNGV. Trimming shortened V by 3 bases and J by 6 bases, and 8 bases separated the two germline ends. This CDR3 region has 12 residues. The CDR3 is CASSFGGAEAFF. CDR3 nucleotide sequence: TGTGCCAGCAGCTTCGGGGGAGCTGAAGCTTTCTTT.

This clonotype was seen ten or more times. The chain uses TRBV28 and TRBJ1-1; D call uncertain. Trimming pared 3 bases from V and 0 bases from J, leaving 8 bases between. In germline, CDR1 is MDHEN, CDR2 SYDVKM. The CDR3 totals 14 residues. The CDR3 spells CASSFAGMNTEAFF. CDR3 in DNA: TGTGCCAGCAGTTTTGCTGGGATGAACACTGAAGCTTTCTTT.

There are many counts of this clonotype. The chain employs TRBV2 and TRBJ1-5; D remains ambiguous. Germline V gene data show CDR1 as SNHLY and CDR2 as FYNNEI. V lost 6 bases and J lost 4, with 10 bases in between. The CDR3 length is 13 residues. This chain's CDR3 is CASRALQNQPQHF. The CDR3 DNA is TGTGCCAGCAGGGCCCTTCAGAATCAGCCCCAGCATTTT. Full variable domain (outside the CDR3, taken from reference TRBV2 and TRBJ1-5): EPEVTQTPSHQVTQMGQEVILRCVPISNHLYFYWYRQILGQKVEFLVSFYNNEISEKSEIFDDQFSVERPDGSNFTLKIRSTKLEDSAMYFCASRALQNQPQHFGDGTRLSIL.

The chain recombines TRBV16 with TRBJ2-7, with D hard to call. V was cut by 1 base and J by 4 bases, with 8 bases left in between. This CDR3 contains 13 residues. Germline CDR1 and CDR2: KGHSY and FQNENV. The CDR3 sequence: CASSQYSQYEQYF. The CDR3 DNA reads TGTGCCAGCAGCCAATATTCACAATACGAGCAGTACTTC.

This clonotype was observed at least ten times. V is TRBV11-2 and J is TRBJ1-1, with a weak D call TRBD1 (6 bases). Per germline, CDR1 SGHAT and CDR2 FQNNGV. Trimming shortened V by 3 bases and J by 2 bases, and 16 bases separated the two germline ends. The CDR3 is 16 amino acids. CDR3: CASSFGGWGANTEAFF. DNA for the CDR3: TGTGCCAGCAGCTTCGGAGGGTGGGGGGCAAACACTGAAGCTTTCTTT.

The rearrangement uses TRBV14 and TRBJ2-7; D unclear. Germline CDR1 reads SGHDN; CDR2 reads FVKESK. The CDR3 extends over 16 amino acids. V was trimmed by 1 base and J by 7 bases, leaving 20 bases between them. CDR3 sequence: CASSQGDSPKEREQYF. The CDR3 coding sequence is TGTGCCAGCAGCCAAGGAGACTCACCCAAGGAAAGGGAGCAGTACTTC.

There are a few counts of this clonotype. The V gene is TRBV12-3 or TRBV12-4, the J gene TRBJ2-1, with 10 bases aligning to TRBD1. The CDR3 length is 15 residues. V lost 4 bases and J lost 4; bases outside the gene matches: 4. The DNA of the CDR3 is TGTGCCAGCAGTTCTCGGGACAGGGGTTACAATGAGCAGTTCTTC. Translating gives CASSSRDRGYNEQFF.

This clonotype was seen ten or more times. The DNA for the CDR3 is TGTGCCAGCAGCTTAATTTCTGGGGTAAGGGAGCAGTACTTC. This encodes CASSLISGVREQYF. The chain is built from TRBV11-1 and TRBJ2-7; D unclear. V was cut by 2 bases and J by 7 bases, with 15 bases left in between. Germline-derived CDR1 and CDR2 are SGHAT and FQDESV (reference sequence). This CDR3 spans 14 amino acids.

This clonotype was seen a few times. V usage is TRBV11-2 and J usage is TRBJ2-5, with a possible D match to TRBD1 (5 bases). Germline V gives CDR1 SGHAT, CDR2 FQNNGV. V was clipped by 1 base and J by 8 bases, with 8 bases between them. This CDR3 contains 12 residues. The CDR3 bases are TGTGCCAGCAGCTTAGCCCAGGGCACCCAGTACTTC. Translating it yields CASSLAQGTQYF.

There are many counts of this clonotype. V gene TRBV6-1 combines with J gene TRBJ1-6; 11 bases align to TRBD1. The junction had 6 bases not matched to a gene; V was cut back by 1 base and J by 10 bases. Germline V CDR1 and CDR2: MNHNS, SASEGT. The CDR3 loop spans 16 amino acids. CDR3 nucleotide sequence: TGTGCCAGCAGTGAAGTCTGGACAGGGGGCATGTCACCCCTCCACTTT. As protein: CASSEVWTGGMSPLHF.

There are many counts of this clonotype. The junction departs from the called germline gene at one end, perhaps through a read error. The chain links TRBV28 to TRBJ1-2; D unclear. The CDR3 is made up of 14 amino acids. Germline CDR1 and CDR2: MDHEN and SYDVKM. The CDR3 reads CALGERGRNYGYTF. The CDR3 DNA reads TGCGCCCTCGGCGAGCGAGGACGAAACTATGGCTACACCTTC.

This clonotype has a count of ten or more. The chain employs TRBV28 and TRBJ2-7; the match to TRBD1 covers 7 bases. The germline CDR1 and CDR2 sequences are MDHEN and SYDVKM. The CDR3 totals 12 residues. With 7 bases clipped from V and 7 bases from J, the junction kept 7 bases outside the gene matches. The chain's CDR3 is CASNGQVVEQYF. Written as DNA, the CDR3 is TGTGCCAGCAACGGACAGGTCGTAGAGCAGTACTTC.

This clonotype was picked up one time. V is TRBV6-2 or TRBV6-3 and J is TRBJ2-3, with 11 bases that match TRBD2. Looked up from germline, CDR1 is MNHEY and CDR2 is SVGEGT. V trimming: 0 bases; J trimming: 4 bases; junction bases outside the gene matches: 6. The CDR3 has 17 amino acids. The CDR3 loop is CASSYSITSGSPDTQYF. CDR3 in DNA: TGTGCCAGCAGTTACTCGATAACTAGCGGGAGCCCAGATACGCAGTATTTT.

With regard to this clonotype: The junction does not match germline at one end; this may be a read error. The rearrangement uses TRBV5-6 and TRBJ1-4, with D perhaps matching TRBD1 (6 bases). This CDR3 region has 14 residues. Germline values: CDR1 SGHDT, CDR2 YYEEEE. DNA for the CDR3: TGTGCCAGCAGCTTGTTACAGGGAAATGAAAAACTGCTTTTT. This sequence encodes CASSLLQGNEKLLF.

This clonotype turned up a few times. J is TRBJ2-7 and V is TRBV12-3 or TRBV12-4; D remains ambiguous. The length of the CDR3 is 15 residues. V dropped 3 bases and J dropped 2 bases, with 14 bases sitting between them. The CDR3 DNA reads as TGTGCCAGCAGTTTGAAGAAGGGCCAAACCTACGAGCAGTACTTC. It specifies CASSLKKGQTYEQYF.

On this clonotype: Since the CDR3 does not end with the conserved phenylalanine or tryptophan, this likely comes from a read error. V is TRBV7-3 and J is TRBJ2-7; D not certain. The V gene's germline CDR1 is SGHTA and CDR2 FQGTGA. The CDR3 totals 12 residues. The germline V and J ends were trimmed by 1 base and 1 base, with 2 bases remaining between them. CDR3 DNA: TGTGCCAGCAGCTTAAGTTCCTACGAGCAGTACTAC. Its translation is CASSLSSYEQYY.

This clonotype was observed many times. The chain uses TRBV3-1 and TRBJ2-7, with no clear D. The germline gives CDR1 LGHDT, CDR2 YNNKEL (reference sequence). The CDR3 is 15 amino acids. Trimming removed 1 base from V and 0 bases from J, with 10 bases in between. CDR3 loop: CASSQADLSSYEQYF. As DNA, the CDR3 is TGTGCCAGCAGCCAAGCTGACCTGAGCTCCTACGAGCAGTACTTC.

The chain combines TRBV28 with TRBJ2-7; maybe TRBD1 (6 bases). V lost 6 bases to trimming and J lost 3 bases, with 21 bases between them. This CDR3 region has 16 residues. Germline CDR1 and CDR2: MDHEN and SYDVKM. CDR3 nucleotides: TGTGCCAGCAGCTTCGGACCCCGGACAGTTCACTACGAGCAGTACTTC. Its translation: CASSFGPRTVHYEQYF.

Concerning this clonotype itself: A junction boundary mismatches the germline segment, possibly from a read error. J is TRBJ1-5 and V is TRBV7-7, with a tentative D call TRBD1 (5 bases). The CDR3 loop spans 17 amino acids. The germline V gene encodes CDR1 SSHAT and CDR2 FNYEAQ (reference sequence). DNA of the CDR3: TGTGCTAGCAGCGCCCCAGACAGAGAACACCGCAATCAGCCCCAGCATTTT. This sequence encodes CASSAPDREHRNQPQHF.